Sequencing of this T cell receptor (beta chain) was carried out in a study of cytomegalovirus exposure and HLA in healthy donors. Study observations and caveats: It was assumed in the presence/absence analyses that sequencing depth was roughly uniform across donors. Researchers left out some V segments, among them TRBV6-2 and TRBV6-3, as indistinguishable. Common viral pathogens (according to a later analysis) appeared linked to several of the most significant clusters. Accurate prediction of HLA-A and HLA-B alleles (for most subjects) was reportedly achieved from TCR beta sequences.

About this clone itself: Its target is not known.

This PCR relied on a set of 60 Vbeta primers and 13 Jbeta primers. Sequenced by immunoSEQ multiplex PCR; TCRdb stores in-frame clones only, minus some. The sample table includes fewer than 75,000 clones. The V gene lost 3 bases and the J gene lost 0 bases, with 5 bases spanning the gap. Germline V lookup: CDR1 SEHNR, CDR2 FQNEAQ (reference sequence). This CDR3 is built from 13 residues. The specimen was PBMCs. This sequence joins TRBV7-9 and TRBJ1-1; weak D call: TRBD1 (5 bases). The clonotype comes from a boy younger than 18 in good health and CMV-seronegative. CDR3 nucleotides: TGTGCCAGCAGCTTGGACATGAACACTGAAGCTTTCTTT. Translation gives CASSLDMNTEAFF.